Presented here are 31 T cell receptor beta chains from one specimen sequenced in a study of response to subunit inactivated influenza vaccine (dated by TCRdb to the late 2010s). The library was obtained by RT-PCR. The instrument given in TCRdb is Illumina HiSeq 2500. TCRdb applied fastp at Q25 and MiXCR to the public reads, then kept only in-frame beta chains. Here each entry gathers all rows of one CDR3 protein and keeps the most common genes and DNA. Present in this sample are about 500,000 distinct CDR3 sequences, approximately 17% of which were seen just once. Jointly, the top ten make up less than 4% of the sample. The sample here was CD4+ T cells sorted from PBMCs, taken around 25 months after vaccination. These receptors were obtained from a man aged 50-75 years who received an inactivated influenza vaccine. Donor details come from another sample of the same person, matched by shared clones.

The CDR3 coding sequence is TGCAGTGCGACGGGGAGGGTATGGGAAAAACTGTTTTTT. It translates to CSATGRVWEKLFF. V usage is TRBV20-1 and J usage is TRBJ1-4; no reliable D call. The V and J ends lost 6 bases and 8 bases respectively, with 16 bases between them. The CDR3 covers 13 residues. Germline V gene lookup returns CDR1 DFQATT and CDR2 SNEGSKA (reference sequence).

This clonotype was counted a few times. The chain recombines TRBV20-1 with TRBJ2-3; tentative D call: TRBD2 (6 bases). The CDR3 sequence is 14 residues long. The germline CDR1 and CDR2 sequences are DFQATT and SNEGSKA (reference sequence). The V end lost 5 bases, the J end lost 5 bases, and 17 bases lay between the germline ends. The CDR3 DNA follows: TGCAGTGCTCTAAGCGGAGGGCCTAAAGATACGCAGTATTTT. Translating it yields CSALSGGPKDTQYF.

This chain links TRBV6-1 with TRBJ1-5, with D possibly TRBD1 on 5 matching bases. Germline-derived CDR1 and CDR2 are MNHNS and SASEGT. V was clipped by 4 bases and J by 11 bases, with 21 bases between them. The CDR3 length is 15 residues. The CDR3 spells CASSAGTHPSEAQHF. CDR3 in DNA: TGTGCCAGCAGTGCCGGGACGCACCCCTCAGAGGCCCAGCATTTT.

In its sample, this clonotype was seen a few times. The chain uses TRBV7-2 and TRBJ2-7; D is perhaps TRBD1 (5 bases). Germline V gives CDR1 SGHTA, CDR2 FQGNSA. The ends were cut back, 3 bases at V and 5 bases at J, with 14 bases in the middle. The CDR3 sequence is 14 residues long. The CDR3 nucleotides are TGTGCCAGCAGCTTTTTTCAGGGCCCCAACGAGCAGTACTTC. Translating it yields CASSFFQGPNEQYF.

The sample holds many counts of this clonotype. The rearrangement joins TRBV9 to TRBJ2-3; D is ambiguous. Germline CDR1 SGDLS, CDR2 YYNGEE. V was clipped by 3 bases and J by 6 bases, with 8 bases between them. The CDR3 length is 12 residues. This CDR3 is CASSEASDTQYF. CDR3 sequence (DNA): TGTGCCAGCAGCGAGGCGTCCGATACGCAGTATTTT.

The chain couples TRBV20-1 to TRBJ2-7; 7 bases align to TRBD2. This CDR3 contains 15 residues. CDR1 and CDR2 (germline): DFQATT, SNEGSKA (reference sequence). V dropped 4 bases and J dropped 1; count of bases not matched to a gene: 10. CDR3 DNA: TGCAGTGCTACCTATCCAGGGCGGGAGTCCTACGAGCAGTACTTC. Encoded protein: CSATYPGRESYEQYF.

There are many counts of this clonotype. This chain links TRBV7-3 with TRBJ2-2; 7 positions agree with TRBD2. Trimming at V came to 3 bases and at J to 0 bases, leaving 1 base not matched to a gene. This CDR3 is built from 15 residues. Germline V CDR1 and CDR2: SGHTA, FQGTGA. Here the CDR3 reads CASSLGLPNTGELFF. In DNA, the CDR3 is TGTGCCAGCAGCTTGGGACTACCGAACACCGGGGAGCTGTTTTTT.

This clonotype was seen more than once but under ten times. The V call is TRBV10-3, the J call TRBJ1-5; D unresolved. V lost 0 bases to trimming and J lost 6 bases, with 9 bases between them. The CDR3 extends over 14 amino acids. Per the germline V gene, CDR1 is ENHRY and CDR2 is SYGVKD. The CDR3 DNA is TGTGCCATCAGTGAGTCCCAGGTACTTCAGCCCCAGCATTTT. This translates into CAISESQVLQPQHF.

The chain has TRBV7-9 and TRBJ1-4; possible D gene TRBD1, 6 bases. Trimming stripped 6 bases from V and 5 bases from J, with 10 bases between. The CDR3 is 13 amino acids. Germline-derived CDR1 and CDR2 are SEHNR and FQNEAQ (reference sequence). CDR3 coding DNA: TGTGCCAGCAGACAGGGCTTGAATGAAAAACTGTTTTTT. Translating gives CASRQGLNEKLFF.

The chain recombines TRBV4-3 with TRBJ2-1; 7 bases match TRBD2. The CDR3 length is 14 residues. Trimming removed 3 bases from V and 10 bases from J; junction bases left unmatched: 9. Germline lookup yields CDR1 LGHNA and CDR2 YSLEER. DNA of the CDR3: TGCGCCAGCAGCCAGGTTCGGGGGGTAGGCGAGCAGTTCTTC. Its translation: CASSQVRGVGEQFF.

The J gene is TRBJ2-1, the V gene TRBV20-1; no clear D. The ends were cut back, 6 bases at V and 10 bases at J, with 13 bases in the middle. The CDR3 spans 11 residues. Germline V gene lookup returns CDR1 DFQATT and CDR2 SNEGSKA (reference sequence). The CDR3, as DNA: TGCAGTGCCCCCGCCGTGAGGGAGCAGTTCTTC. Amino acids: CSAPAVREQFF.

This rearrangement joins TRBV19 to TRBJ2-7, with TRBD2 matching 9 bases. V lost 4 bases to trimming and J lost 4 bases; unmatched junction nucleotides: 14. CDR1 is LNHDA, CDR2 SQIVND, per germline (reference sequence). This CDR3 has 17 amino acids. CDR3 in DNA: TGTGCCAGTAGTACTTCGTGGCTAGCGGGACCTACTTACGAGCAGTACTTC. Its translation: CASSTSWLAGPTYEQYF.

Ten or more counts support this clonotype. The chain carries TRBV20-1 and TRBJ2-7, with D tentatively TRBD1 or TRBD2 (5 bases each). The V gene's germline CDR1 is DFQATT and CDR2 SNEGSKA (reference sequence). Trimming stripped 7 bases from V and 0 bases from J, with 13 bases between. The CDR3 runs to 13 residues. CDR3 residues: CSVRDGRSYEQYF. CDR3 DNA: TGCAGTGTTCGGGACGGCCGCTCCTACGAGCAGTACTTC.

The sample holds a few counts of this clonotype. The chain uses TRBV5-1 and TRBJ2-3, with D uncertain. The CDR3 is 14 residues long. Trimming removed 4 bases from V and 0 bases from J, with 9 bases in between. CDR1 is SGHRS, CDR2 YFSETQ, per germline. Here the CDR3 reads CASSKGYSTDTQYF. In DNA, the CDR3 is TGCGCCAGCAGCAAAGGATACAGCACAGATACGCAGTATTTT. Drawing the rest from reference TRBV5-1 and TRBJ2-3, the complete variable domain is KAGVTQTPRYLIKTRGQQVTLSCSPISGHRSVSWYQQTPGQGLQFLFEYFSETQRNKGNFPGRFSGRQFSNSRSEMNVSTLELGDSALYLCASSKGYSTDTQYFGPGTRLTVL.

This chain's CDR3 is CAISEGQGASYEQYF. The CDR3 DNA follows: TGTGCCATCAGTGAGGGACAGGGGGCCTCCTACGAGCAGTACTTC. The chain is built from TRBV10-3 and TRBJ2-7; 11 positions agree with TRBD1. The V gene end was trimmed by 2 bases and the J gene end by 0 bases; junction bases not matched to a gene: 0. CDR1 is ENHRY, CDR2 SYGVKD, per germline. The CDR3 contains 15 residues.

Comments on this clonotype: A single base separates this from a much larger clone, so it may be a read error. This rearrangement joins TRBV3-1 to TRBJ2-7; TRBD2 agrees at 7 bases. CDR3 length: 14 amino acids. Trimming removed 4 bases from V and 0 bases from J; junction bases left unmatched: 3. From germline, CDR1 is LGHDT and CDR2 YNNKEL (reference sequence). Written as DNA, the CDR3 is TGTGCCAGCAGCCGGGACTACGTCTCCTACGAGCAGTACTTC. It is translated as CASSRDYVSYEQYF.

The J gene is TRBJ1-2, the V gene TRBV7-2; D may be TRBD1 (6 bases). Trimming left V 2 bases short and J 8 bases short, with 12 bases between. Germline CDR1 is SGHTA and CDR2 is FQGNSA. This CDR3 has 13 amino acids. As DNA, the CDR3 is TGTGCCAGCAGCTTACCAGGGGTTCGGGGCTACACCTTC. Amino acids: CASSLPGVRGYTF.

Remarks on this clonotype: A read error may produce the germline difference seen at one junction end. This chain connects TRBV25-1 to TRBJ2-7; D ambiguous. The CDR3 runs to 13 residues. CDR1 MGHDK and CDR2 SYGVNS come from the germline V gene. The CDR3 sequence is CASSRSGNYAQYF. The CDR3 DNA reads TGTGCCAGCAGTCGGAGTGGAAACTACGCGCAGTACTTC.

The gene calls are TRBV24-1 and TRBJ2-5, with 14 bases fitting TRBD2. The germline gives CDR1 KGHDR, CDR2 SFDVKD. This CDR3 is 17 amino acids long. V was clipped by 5 bases and J by 5 bases; unmatched bases: 9. As DNA, the CDR3 is TGTGCCACCAGTGGGCCCGGGACTAGCGGGAGTAGGGAGACCCAGTACTTC. Protein product: CATSGPGTSGSRETQYF.

The gene calls are TRBV9 and TRBJ2-5; 8 nucleotides line up with TRBD2. The junction had 5 bases not matched to a gene; V was cut back by 0 bases and J by 4 bases. This CDR3 has 15 residues. The germline gives CDR1 SGDLS, CDR2 YYNGEE. CDR3 nucleotides: TGTGCCAGCAGCGTAGCGGGGGGGCCCTTAGAGACCCAGTACTTC. Protein product: CASSVAGGPLETQYF.

The chain is built from TRBV20-1 and TRBJ2-2; 11 bases align to TRBD2. This CDR3 is built from 17 residues. V lost 0 bases to trimming and J lost 4 bases; unmatched junction nucleotides: 7. Germline V gives CDR1 DFQATT, CDR2 SNEGSKA (reference sequence). CDR3 sequence: CSARDKGTSGATGELFF. The CDR3 bases are TGCAGTGCTAGAGATAAGGGGACTAGCGGAGCCACCGGGGAGCTGTTTTTT.

This clonotype was observed many times. The chain links TRBV12-3 or TRBV12-4 to TRBJ2-1; TRBD2 is a possible D gene (6 bases). V was cut by 3 bases and J by 3 bases, with 12 bases left in between. The CDR3 has 15 residues. CDR3 nucleotides: TGTGCCAGCAGTTTCGGAGGGAGGTACTACAATGAGCAGTTCTTC. Translating it yields CASSFGGRYYNEQFF.

Ten or more counts support this clonotype. This chain links TRBV7-2 with TRBJ2-7; 8 bases match TRBD2. The J segment lost 1 base and the V segment lost 1 base, leaving 9 bases of the junction unmatched. The germline CDR1 and CDR2 sequences are SGHTA and FQGNSA. The CDR3 length is 17 residues. The CDR3 protein is CASSLVAAGVGSYEQYF. CDR3 nucleotides: TGTGCCAGCAGCTTAGTTGCAGCGGGAGTAGGGTCCTACGAGCAGTACTTC.

This chain connects TRBV4-2 to TRBJ2-2, with 7 bases matching TRBD1. With 3 bases clipped from V and 3 bases from J, the junction kept 10 bases outside the gene matches. From germline, CDR1 is LGHNA and CDR2 YNFKEQ. This CDR3 has 17 amino acids. The CDR3 sequence: CASSQRRFDRDTGELFF. CDR3 nucleotides: TGTGCCAGCAGCCAGAGGCGTTTCGACAGGGACACCGGGGAGCTGTTTTTT.

This clonotype has a count of ten or more. This CDR3 reads CASSQDDLTSGGAWDTQYF. The CDR3 nucleotides are TGTGCCAGCAGCCAAGATGACCTGACTAGCGGGGGGGCGTGGGATACGCAGTATTTT. The V call is TRBV4-2, the J call TRBJ2-3; 14 nucleotides line up with TRBD2. This CDR3 is 19 amino acids long. Germline assignment: CDR1 LGHNA and CDR2 YNFKEQ. V was clipped by 0 bases and J by 6 bases; unmatched bases: 11.

This clonotype was counted between two and nine times. The chain links TRBV20-1 to TRBJ2-1; the D is unclear. The CDR3 loop spans 11 amino acids. Trimming pared 4 bases from V and 7 bases from J, leaving 8 bases between. CDR1 is DFQATT and CDR2 is SNEGSKA in the germline V gene (reference sequence). The DNA of the CDR3 is TGCAGTGCTATTAGCAGTAATGAGCAGTTCTTC. Its translation is CSAISSNEQFF.

In its sample, this clonotype was seen a few times. The chain employs TRBV20-1 and TRBJ2-2, with 7 bases aligning to TRBD1. V was clipped by 0 bases and J by 1 base; unmatched bases: 2. Germline V gene lookup returns CDR1 DFQATT and CDR2 SNEGSKA (reference sequence). This CDR3 contains 15 residues. CDR3 residues: CSARDRTGNTGELFF. In DNA form, the CDR3 reads TGCAGTGCTAGAGACAGGACAGGGAACACCGGGGAGCTGTTTTTT.

This clonotype was counted only a few times. The J gene is TRBJ2-2, the V gene TRBV5-5; D call uncertain. Germline V gene data show CDR1 as SGHKS and CDR2 as YYEKEE (reference sequence). This CDR3 spans 15 amino acids. Trimming stripped 3 bases from V and 4 bases from J, with 13 bases between. CDR3 sequence: CASSWALGFTGELFF. CDR3 coding DNA: TGTGCCAGCAGCTGGGCCCTGGGGTTCACCGGGGAGCTGTTTTTT. Full variable domain (rest looked up from reference TRBV5-5 and TRBJ2-2): DAGVTQSPTHLIKTRGQQVTLRCSPISGHKSVSWYQQVLGQGPQFIFQYYEKEERGRGNFPDRFSARQFPNYSSELNVNALLLGDSALYLCASSWALGFTGELFFGEGSRLTVL.

This sequence joins TRBV7-2 and TRBJ2-5, with TRBD1 identical over 9 bases. Germline trimming cut 3 bases from V and 9 bases from J; bases unmatched to any gene: 14. CDR3 size: 16 residues. Per the germline V gene, CDR1 is SGHTA and CDR2 is FQGNSA. Written as DNA, the CDR3 is TGTGCCAGCAGCTTGGACAGGGGCTTCACGGGGGTGGCCCAGTACTTC. Translation gives CASSLDRGFTGVAQYF.

The CDR3 here is CATSDFGLAGDTQYF. The CDR3 DNA is TGTGCCACCAGTGATTTTGGACTAGCAGGGGATACGCAGTATTTT. The J gene is TRBJ2-3, the V gene TRBV24-1; 8 bases are shared with TRBD2. V dropped 1 base and J dropped 6; count of bases not matched to a gene: 5. The CDR3 runs to 15 residues. Germline values: CDR1 KGHDR, CDR2 SFDVKD.

This clonotype was detected only a few times. This chain uses TRBV12-3 or TRBV12-4 with TRBJ1-1; D may be TRBD1 (6 bases). V was pared by 1 base and J by 5 bases, with 17 bases between. The CDR3 extends over 16 amino acids. The CDR3 here is CASSLEGAGAGTEAFF. The CDR3 nucleotides are TGTGCCAGCAGTTTAGAAGGGGCAGGGGCCGGTACTGAAGCTTTCTTT.